A single T cell receptor (beta chain) is shown here with its context. Its antigen is not identified. The sample belongs to a study of CD8 T cells in ankylosing spondylitis. Study observations and caveats: A motif in TCR beta, a set of under 10 highly homologous variants, appeared characteristic of ankylosing spondylitis blood.

Looked up from germline, CDR1 is SQVTM and CDR2 is ANQGSEA. With 0 bases removed from V and 0 bases from J, the gap between germline ends came to 8 bases. The CDR3 spans 14 residues. Each TCR beta library was made by quantitative 5'-RACE that incorporated molecular barcodes. MiXCR, applied by TCRdb to the 5' RACE reads, yields one record per CDR3 protein. The table includes around 250,000 distinct CDR3 sequences, about 30% detected once. The chain joins TRBV29-1 to TRBJ1-1; D not certain. This receptor was taken from a male donor with ankylosing spondylitis or in good health (not recorded which). Material for sequencing was blood, either unsorted or a sorted T cell fraction (not recorded which). The CDR3 here is CSVEDLQLNTEAFF. CDR3 in DNA: TGCAGCGTTGAAGATTTACAGCTGAACACTGAAGCTTTCTTT.